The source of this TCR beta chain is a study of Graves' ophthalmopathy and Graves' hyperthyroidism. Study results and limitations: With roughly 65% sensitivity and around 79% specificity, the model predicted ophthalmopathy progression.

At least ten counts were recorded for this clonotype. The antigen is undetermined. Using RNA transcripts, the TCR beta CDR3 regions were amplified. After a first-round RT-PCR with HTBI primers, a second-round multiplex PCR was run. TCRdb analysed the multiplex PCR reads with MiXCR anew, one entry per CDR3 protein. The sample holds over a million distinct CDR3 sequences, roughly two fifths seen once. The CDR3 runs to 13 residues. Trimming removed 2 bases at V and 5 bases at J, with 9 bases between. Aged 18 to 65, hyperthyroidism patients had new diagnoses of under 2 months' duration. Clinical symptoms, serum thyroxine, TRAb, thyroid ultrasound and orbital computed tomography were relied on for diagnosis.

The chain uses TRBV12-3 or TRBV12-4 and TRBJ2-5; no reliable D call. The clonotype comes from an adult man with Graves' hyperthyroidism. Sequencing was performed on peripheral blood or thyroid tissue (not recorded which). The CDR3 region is CASSLLQVETQYF. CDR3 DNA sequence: TGTGCCAGCAGTTTACTGCAGGTGGAGACCCAGTACTTC.